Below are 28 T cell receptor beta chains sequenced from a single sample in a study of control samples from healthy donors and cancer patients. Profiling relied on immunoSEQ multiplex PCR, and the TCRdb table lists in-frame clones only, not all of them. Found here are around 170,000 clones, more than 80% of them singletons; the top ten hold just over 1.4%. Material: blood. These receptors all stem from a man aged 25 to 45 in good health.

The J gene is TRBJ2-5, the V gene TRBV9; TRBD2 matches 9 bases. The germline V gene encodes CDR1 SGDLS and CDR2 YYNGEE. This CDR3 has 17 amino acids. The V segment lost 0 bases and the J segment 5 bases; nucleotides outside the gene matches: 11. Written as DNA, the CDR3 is TGTGCCAGCAGCGTAGGTAGCGGGGGCAATAGGGGGGAGACCCAGTACTTC. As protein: CASSVGSGGNRGETQYF.

The CDR3 DNA reads as TGTGCCATCAGGGACAGGGCCTACGAGCAGTACTTC. This gives the protein CAIRDRAYEQYF. This chain connects TRBV10-3 to TRBJ2-7, with TRBD1 matching over 8 bases. Germline lookup yields CDR1 ENHRY and CDR2 SYGVKD. The V gene end was trimmed by 6 bases and the J gene end by 2 bases; junction bases not matched to a gene: 0. The CDR3 sequence is 12 residues long.

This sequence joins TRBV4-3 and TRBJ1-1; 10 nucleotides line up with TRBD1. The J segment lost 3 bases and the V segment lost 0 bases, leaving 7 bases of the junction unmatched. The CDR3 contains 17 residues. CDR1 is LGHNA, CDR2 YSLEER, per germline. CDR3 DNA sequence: TGCGCCAGCAGCCAAGATCTGGACAGGGGGTCGCACACTGAAGCTTTCTTT. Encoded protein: CASSQDLDRGSHTEAFF.

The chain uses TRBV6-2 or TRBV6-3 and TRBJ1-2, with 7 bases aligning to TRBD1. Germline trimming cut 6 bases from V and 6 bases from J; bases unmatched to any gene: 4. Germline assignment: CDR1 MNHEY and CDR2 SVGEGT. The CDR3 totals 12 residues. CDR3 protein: CASSMTGHGYTF. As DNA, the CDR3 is TGTGCCAGCAGCATGACAGGGCATGGCTACACCTTC.

For the CDR3, the DNA is TGTGCCAGCAGTTTGTTTACTAGCGGGGCGAACACCGGGGAGCTGTTTTTT. Translated: CASSLFTSGANTGELFF. The chain has TRBV27 and TRBJ2-2, with 10 bases aligning to TRBD2. Germline CDR1 MNHEY, CDR2 SMNVEV (reference sequence). This CDR3 is 17 amino acids long. V lost 3 bases and J lost 0; bases outside the gene matches: 4.

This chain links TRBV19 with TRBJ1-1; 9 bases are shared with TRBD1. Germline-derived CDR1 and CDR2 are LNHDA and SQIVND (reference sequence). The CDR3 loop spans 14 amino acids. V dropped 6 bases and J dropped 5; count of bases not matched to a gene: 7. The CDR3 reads CASRGTGLITEAFF. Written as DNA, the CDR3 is TGTGCCAGTAGGGGGACAGGGTTGATTACTGAAGCTTTCTTT.

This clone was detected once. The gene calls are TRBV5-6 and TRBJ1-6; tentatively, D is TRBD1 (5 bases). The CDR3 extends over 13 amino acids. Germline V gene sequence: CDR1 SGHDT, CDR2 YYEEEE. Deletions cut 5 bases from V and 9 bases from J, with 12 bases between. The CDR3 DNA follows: TGTGCCAGCAGTAAGACAGAGGCTTCACCCCTCCACTTT. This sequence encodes CASSKTEASPLHF.

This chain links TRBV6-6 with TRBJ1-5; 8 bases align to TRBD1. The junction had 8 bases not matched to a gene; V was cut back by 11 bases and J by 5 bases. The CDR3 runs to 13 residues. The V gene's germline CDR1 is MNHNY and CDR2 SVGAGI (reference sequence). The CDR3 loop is CAGSRGRDQPQHF. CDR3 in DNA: TGTGCCGGCTCCAGGGGGCGGGATCAGCCCCAGCATTTT.

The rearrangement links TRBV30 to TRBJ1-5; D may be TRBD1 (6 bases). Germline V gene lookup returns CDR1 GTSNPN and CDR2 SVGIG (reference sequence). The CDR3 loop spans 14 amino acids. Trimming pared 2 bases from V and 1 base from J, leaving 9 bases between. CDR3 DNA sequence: TGTGCCTGGAGTTTCAGGGGAAGCAATCAGCCCCAGCATTTT. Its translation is CAWSFRGSNQPQHF.

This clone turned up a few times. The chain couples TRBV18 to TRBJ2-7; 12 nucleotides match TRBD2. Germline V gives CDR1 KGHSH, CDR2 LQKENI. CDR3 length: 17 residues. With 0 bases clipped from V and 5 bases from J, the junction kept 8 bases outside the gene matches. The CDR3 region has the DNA TGTGCCAGCTCACCACCACTGAGGACTAGCGGGGCCAACGAGCAGTACTTC. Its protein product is CASSPPLRTSGANEQYF.

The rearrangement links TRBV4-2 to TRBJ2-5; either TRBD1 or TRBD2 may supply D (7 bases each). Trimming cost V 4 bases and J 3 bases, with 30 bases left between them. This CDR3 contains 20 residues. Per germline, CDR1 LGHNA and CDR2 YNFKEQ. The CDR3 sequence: CASSRQFLGQGGGNKETQYF. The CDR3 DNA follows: TGTGCCAGCAGCCGACAATTCCTCGGGCAGGGGGGGGGTAACAAAGAGACCCAGTACTTC.

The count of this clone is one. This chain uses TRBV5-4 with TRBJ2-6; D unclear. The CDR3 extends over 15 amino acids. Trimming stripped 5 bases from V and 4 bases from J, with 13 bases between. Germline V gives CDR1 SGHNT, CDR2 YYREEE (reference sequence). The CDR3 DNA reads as TGTGCCAGCAGGCGTGTGGGGTCCGGGGCCAACGTCCTGACTTTC. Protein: CASRRVGSGANVLTF.

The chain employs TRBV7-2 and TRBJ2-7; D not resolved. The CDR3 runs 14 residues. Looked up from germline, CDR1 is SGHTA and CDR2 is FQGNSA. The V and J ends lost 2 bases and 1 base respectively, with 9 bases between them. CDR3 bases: TGTGCCAGCAGCTTATCTGCTAGTTCCTACGAGCAGTACTTC. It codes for CASSLSASSYEQYF. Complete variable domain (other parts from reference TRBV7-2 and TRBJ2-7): GAGVSQSPSNKVTEKGKDVELRCDPISGHTALYWYRQSLGQGLEFLIYFQGNSAPDKSGLPSDRFSAERTGGSVSTLTIQRTQQEDSAVYLCASSLSASSYEQYFGPGTRLTVT.

The CDR3, as DNA: TGTGCCAGCAGTGAACCGGGAGAAAACATTCAGTACTTC. It codes for CASSEPGENIQYF. The gene calls are TRBV25-1 and TRBJ2-4, with a tentative D call TRBD2 (6 bases). V was trimmed by 2 bases and J by 5 bases, leaving 7 bases between them. Germline assignment: CDR1 MGHDK and CDR2 SYGVNS. The CDR3 is 13 amino acids.

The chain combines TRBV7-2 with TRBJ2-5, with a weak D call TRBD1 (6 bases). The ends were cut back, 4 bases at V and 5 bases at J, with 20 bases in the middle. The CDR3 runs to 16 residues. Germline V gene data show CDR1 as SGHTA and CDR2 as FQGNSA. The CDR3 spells CASSYTTGSGRETQYF. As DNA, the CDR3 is TGTGCCAGCAGCTACACAACAGGGTCGGGAAGGGAGACCCAGTACTTC.

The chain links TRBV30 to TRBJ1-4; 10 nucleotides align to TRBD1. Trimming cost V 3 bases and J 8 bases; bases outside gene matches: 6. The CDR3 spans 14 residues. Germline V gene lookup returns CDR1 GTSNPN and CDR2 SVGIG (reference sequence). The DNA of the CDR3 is TGTGCCTGGAGGAGACAGGGGGCCGGGGAAAAACTGTTTTTT. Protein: CAWRRQGAGEKLFF.

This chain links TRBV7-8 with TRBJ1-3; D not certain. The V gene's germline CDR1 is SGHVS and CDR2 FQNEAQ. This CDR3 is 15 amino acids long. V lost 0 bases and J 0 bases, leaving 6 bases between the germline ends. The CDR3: CASSLARGSGNTIYF. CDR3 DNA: TGTGCCAGCAGCTTAGCGCGGGGCTCTGGAAACACCATATATTTT.

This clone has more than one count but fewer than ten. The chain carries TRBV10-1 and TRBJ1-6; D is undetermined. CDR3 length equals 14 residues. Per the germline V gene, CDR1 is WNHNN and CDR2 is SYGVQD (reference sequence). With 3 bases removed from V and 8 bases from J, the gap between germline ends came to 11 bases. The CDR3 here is CASSETGLDSPLHF. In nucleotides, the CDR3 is TGCGCCAGCAGTGAAACCGGGCTTGATTCACCCCTCCACTTT.

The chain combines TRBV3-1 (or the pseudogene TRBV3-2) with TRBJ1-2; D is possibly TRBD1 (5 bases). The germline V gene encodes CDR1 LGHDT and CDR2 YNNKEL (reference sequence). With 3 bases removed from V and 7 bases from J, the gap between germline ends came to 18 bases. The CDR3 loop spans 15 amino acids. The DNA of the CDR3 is TGTGCCAGCAGCCATGTAAGCAGGGAGAAGGGTGGCTACACCTTC. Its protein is CASSHVSREKGGYTF.

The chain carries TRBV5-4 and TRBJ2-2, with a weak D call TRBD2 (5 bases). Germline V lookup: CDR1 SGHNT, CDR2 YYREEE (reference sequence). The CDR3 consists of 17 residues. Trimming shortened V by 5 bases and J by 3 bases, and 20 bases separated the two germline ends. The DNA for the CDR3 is TGTGCCAGCAGTCTGGAGGCGGGCAGCAGACACACCGGGGAGCTGTTTTTT. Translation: CASSLEAGSRHTGELFF.

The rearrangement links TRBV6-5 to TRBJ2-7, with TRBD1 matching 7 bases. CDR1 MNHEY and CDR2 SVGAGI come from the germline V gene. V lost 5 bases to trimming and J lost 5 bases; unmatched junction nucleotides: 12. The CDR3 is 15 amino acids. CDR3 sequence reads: CASSLKIQGSHEQYF. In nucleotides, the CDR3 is TGTGCCAGCAGTCTTAAGATACAGGGGTCCCACGAGCAGTACTTC.

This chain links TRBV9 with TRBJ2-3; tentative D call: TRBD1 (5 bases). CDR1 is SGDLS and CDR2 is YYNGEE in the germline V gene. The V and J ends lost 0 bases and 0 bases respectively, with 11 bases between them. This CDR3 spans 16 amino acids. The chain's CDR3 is CASSVGSGSSTDTQYF. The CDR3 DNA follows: TGTGCCAGCAGCGTAGGTTCAGGGTCTAGCACAGATACGCAGTATTTT.

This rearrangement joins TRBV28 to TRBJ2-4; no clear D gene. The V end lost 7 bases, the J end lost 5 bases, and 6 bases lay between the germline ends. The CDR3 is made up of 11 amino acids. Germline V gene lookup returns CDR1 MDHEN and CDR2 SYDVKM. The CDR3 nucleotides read TGTGCCAGCATCGAGGAAAACATTCAGTACTTC. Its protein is CASIEENIQYF.

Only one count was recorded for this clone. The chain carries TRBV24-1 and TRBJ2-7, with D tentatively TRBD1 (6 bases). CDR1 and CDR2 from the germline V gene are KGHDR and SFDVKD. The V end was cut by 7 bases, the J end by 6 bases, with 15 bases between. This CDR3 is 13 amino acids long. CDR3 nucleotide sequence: TGTGCCACCAGGGACAGCCAAAGTCCCGAGCAGTACTTC. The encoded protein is CATRDSQSPEQYF.

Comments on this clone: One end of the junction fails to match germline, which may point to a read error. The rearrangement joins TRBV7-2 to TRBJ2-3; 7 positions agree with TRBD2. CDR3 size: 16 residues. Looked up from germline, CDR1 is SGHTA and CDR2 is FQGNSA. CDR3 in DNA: TGTGCCAGCAGCCTAGCAGGGACTAATCCGGCAGATACGCAGTATTTT. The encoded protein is CASSLAGTNPADTQYF.

This CDR3 reads CASSLGQTHNEQFF. DNA for the CDR3: TGTGCCAGCAGCTTAGGGCAGACACACAATGAGCAGTTCTTC. V is TRBV11-2 and J is TRBJ2-1; D gene uncertain. V lost 1 base and J 5 bases, leaving 9 bases between the germline ends. From germline, CDR1 is SGHAT and CDR2 FQNNGV. The CDR3 consists of 14 residues.

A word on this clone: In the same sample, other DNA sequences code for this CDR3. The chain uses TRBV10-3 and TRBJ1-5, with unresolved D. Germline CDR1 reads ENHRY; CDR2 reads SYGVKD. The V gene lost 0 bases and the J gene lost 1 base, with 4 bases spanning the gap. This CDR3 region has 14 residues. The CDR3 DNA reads TGTGCCATCAGTGAGTCAGGGAGCAATCAGCCCCAGCATTTT. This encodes CAISESGSNQPQHF.

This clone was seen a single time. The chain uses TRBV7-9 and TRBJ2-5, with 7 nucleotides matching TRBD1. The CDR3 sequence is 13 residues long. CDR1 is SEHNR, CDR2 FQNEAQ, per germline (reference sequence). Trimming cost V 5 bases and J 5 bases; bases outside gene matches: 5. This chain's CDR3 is CASSPTGYETQYF. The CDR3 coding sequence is TGTGCCAGCAGCCCGACAGGGTATGAGACCCAGTACTTC.